Shown below are 13 T cell receptor beta chains from a single sample sequenced in a study of CD8+ T cells in alopecia areata. RNA extraction was followed by reverse transcription into cDNA, which acted as the sequencing template. TCRdb keeps only in-frame clones here, not all; method: immunoSEQ multiplex PCR. The sample lists around 190,000 clones, around three fifths seen once, with around 4.3% in the top ten. Indicated treatment: oral pan-JAK inhibitor, 5-10 mg twice daily. The specimen was CD4+ T cells sorted from blood, collected at week 4, from a patient treated with tofacitinib. Every receptor here comes from a human donor with alopecia areata.

J is TRBJ2-7 and V is TRBV15; D is unclear. The CDR3 is 14 residues long. V was pared by 0 bases and J by 4 bases, with 10 bases between. Germline-derived CDR1 and CDR2 are LNHNV and YYDKDF (reference sequence). The CDR3 coding sequence is TGTGCCACCAGCAGAGATGGCGGCATATACGAGCAGTACTTC. This encodes CATSRDGGIYEQYF.

V usage is TRBV27 and J usage is TRBJ1-2; TRBD1 aligns across 9 bases. The CDR3 runs 12 residues. Per the germline V gene, CDR1 is MNHEY and CDR2 is SMNVEV (reference sequence). The V segment lost 5 bases and the J segment 8 bases; nucleotides outside the gene matches: 3. This CDR3 is CASSRTGVGYTF. Written as DNA, the CDR3 is TGTGCCAGCAGTCGGACAGGGGTCGGCTACACCTTC.

This clone was detected many times. The gene calls are TRBV7-9 and TRBJ2-1, with D uncertain. Germline V lookup: CDR1 SEHNR, CDR2 FQNEAQ (reference sequence). CDR3 length equals 14 residues. V was cut by 5 bases and J by 6 bases, with 14 bases left in between. CDR3 DNA sequence: TGTGCCAGCAGCCCCCAGGTTAACCTCAATGAGCAGTTCTTC. Its translation: CASSPQVNLNEQFF.

This chain connects TRBV7-2 to TRBJ1-4; D is possibly TRBD1 (6 bases). V shed 4 bases and J shed 3 bases, with 9 bases lying between them. Germline-derived CDR1 and CDR2 are SGHTA and FQGNSA. The CDR3 consists of 14 residues. The CDR3 loop reads CASSSQGSNEKLFF. CDR3 DNA: TGTGCCAGCAGCTCACAGGGCTCTAATGAAAAACTGTTTTTT. The whole variable domain, filled in from reference TRBV7-2 and TRBJ1-4, reads GAGVSQSPSNKVTEKGKDVELRCDPISGHTALYWYRQSLGQGLEFLIYFQGNSAPDKSGLPSDRFSAERTGGSVSTLTIQRTQQEDSAVYLCASSSQGSNEKLFFGSGTQLSVL.

Concerning this clone: Other DNA variants within this sample encode the same CDR3. J is TRBJ1-2 and V is TRBV9; TRBD1 is a possible D gene (6 bases). Between the trimmed V and J ends, which lost 3 bases and 2 bases, there was a span of 8 bases. CDR1 is SGDLS and CDR2 is YYNGEE in the germline V gene. This CDR3 comprises 13 residues. In DNA form, the CDR3 reads TGTGCCAGCAGCGCGCAGGGGAACTATGGCTACACCTTC. Residues: CASSAQGNYGYTF.

Of note for this clone: The junction departs from germline at one end; a sequencing error may be responsible. This chain connects TRBV7-7 to TRBJ2-5, with D perhaps TRBD1 (5 bases). CDR1 SSHAT and CDR2 FNYEAQ come from the germline V gene (reference sequence). The CDR3 sequence is 12 residues long. CDR3 nucleotide sequence: TGTGCTAGCAAAGGGGCCGGGGAGACCCAGTACTTC. Amino acids: CASKGAGETQYF. The full variable domain, completed using reference TRBV7-7 and TRBJ2-5, is GAGVSQSPRYKVTKRGQDVTLRCDPISSHATLYWYQQALGQGPEFLTYFNYEAQPDKSGLPSDRFSAERPEGSISTLTIQRTEQRDSAMYRCASKGAGETQYFGPGTRLLVL.

This clone was counted a single time. Here the CDR3 DNA reads TGCGCCAGCAGCCAAGGATACACAGAGACCCAGTACTTC. It is translated as CASSQGYTETQYF. The chain joins TRBV4-1 to TRBJ2-5; D unresolved. This CDR3 has 13 residues. CDR1 is MGHRA and CDR2 is YSYEKL in the germline V gene. Trimming left V 1 base short and J 4 bases short, with 7 bases between.

This clone appeared once. This sequence joins TRBV7-9 and TRBJ2-7; maybe TRBD1 (5 bases). This CDR3 contains 14 residues. Germline V gene data show CDR1 as SEHNR and CDR2 as FQNEAQ (reference sequence). The V end lost 5 bases, the J end lost 5 bases, and 16 bases lay between the germline ends. DNA of the CDR3: TGTGCCAGCAGCCCAGGGCTCGCAGTCCACGAGCAGTACTTC. As protein: CASSPGLAVHEQYF.

The V gene is TRBV2, the J gene TRBJ2-3; tentative D call: TRBD1 (6 bases). Per germline, CDR1 SNHLY and CDR2 FYNNEI. The CDR3 runs to 13 residues. V was clipped by 8 bases and J by 3 bases, with 12 bases between them. The CDR3 loop reads CASYQGLTDTQYF. The CDR3 nucleotides read TGTGCCAGCTATCAGGGGTTAACAGATACGCAGTATTTT.

The V and J genes are TRBV2 and TRBJ1-2; unclear D gene. V was trimmed by 5 bases and J by 4 bases, leaving 8 bases between them. This CDR3 contains 12 residues. The germline V gene has CDR1 SNHLY and CDR2 FYNNEI. The CDR3 region is CASSYSPYGYTF. For the CDR3, the DNA is TGTGCCAGCAGTTACAGCCCCTATGGCTACACCTTC.

The CDR3 nucleotides are TGTGCCTGGAGTGTAAATGCGGAGACCCAGTACTTC. This sequence encodes CAWSVNAETQYF. The chain is built from TRBV30 and TRBJ2-5; the D is unclear. CDR1 is GTSNPN and CDR2 is SVGIG in the germline V gene (reference sequence). Trimming cost V 0 bases and J 5 bases, with 7 bases left between them. The CDR3 extends over 12 amino acids. Filled out from reference TRBV30 and TRBJ2-5, the complete variable domain reads SQTIHQWPATLVQPVGSPLSLECTVEGTSNPNLYWYRQAAGRGLQLLFYSVGIGQISSEVPQNLSASRPQDRQFILSSKKLLLSDSGFYLCAWSVNAETQYFGPGTRLLVL.

This clone was seen a few times. The V and J genes are TRBV29-1 and TRBJ1-2; D uncertain. Germline CDR1 and CDR2: SQVTM and ANQGSEA. The CDR3 contains 11 residues. V lost 4 bases and J 6 bases, leaving 9 bases between the germline ends. The CDR3 DNA follows: TGCAGCGTTGGTCGGACCCATGGCTACACCTTC. Amino acids: CSVGRTHGYTF.

V usage is TRBV30 and J usage is TRBJ2-6, with 7 bases fitting TRBD1. This CDR3 has 13 residues. J was trimmed by 3 bases and V by 8 bases; bases with no gene match: 4. The germline gives CDR1 GTSNPN, CDR2 SVGIG (reference sequence). CDR3 coding DNA: TGTGCCGCCGACAGGGTTGGGGCCAACGTCCTGACTTTC. As protein: CAADRVGANVLTF.